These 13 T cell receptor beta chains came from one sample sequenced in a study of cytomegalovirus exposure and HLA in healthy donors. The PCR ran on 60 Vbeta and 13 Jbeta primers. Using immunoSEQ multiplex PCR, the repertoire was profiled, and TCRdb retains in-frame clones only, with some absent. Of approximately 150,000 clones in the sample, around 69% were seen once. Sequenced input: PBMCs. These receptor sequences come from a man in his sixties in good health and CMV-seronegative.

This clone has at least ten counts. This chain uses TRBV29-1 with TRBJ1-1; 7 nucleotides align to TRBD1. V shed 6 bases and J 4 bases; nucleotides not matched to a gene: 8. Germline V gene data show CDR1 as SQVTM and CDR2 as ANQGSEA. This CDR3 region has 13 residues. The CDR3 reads CSVAGQGGTEAFF. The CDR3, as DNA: TGCAGCGTGGCAGGGCAGGGGGGCACTGAAGCTTTCTTT.

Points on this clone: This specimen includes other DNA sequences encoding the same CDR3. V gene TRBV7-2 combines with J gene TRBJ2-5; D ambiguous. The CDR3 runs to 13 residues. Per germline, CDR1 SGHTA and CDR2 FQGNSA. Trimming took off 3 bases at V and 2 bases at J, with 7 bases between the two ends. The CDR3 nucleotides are TGTGCCAGCAGCTTTGTCAGACAAGAGACCCAGTACTTC. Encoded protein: CASSFVRQETQYF.

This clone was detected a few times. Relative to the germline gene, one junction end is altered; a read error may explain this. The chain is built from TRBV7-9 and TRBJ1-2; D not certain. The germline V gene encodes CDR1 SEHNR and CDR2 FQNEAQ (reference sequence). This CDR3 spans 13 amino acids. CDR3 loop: CSSSLDGVGGYTF. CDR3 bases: TGTTCCAGCAGCTTAGACGGGGTTGGCGGCTACACCTTC.

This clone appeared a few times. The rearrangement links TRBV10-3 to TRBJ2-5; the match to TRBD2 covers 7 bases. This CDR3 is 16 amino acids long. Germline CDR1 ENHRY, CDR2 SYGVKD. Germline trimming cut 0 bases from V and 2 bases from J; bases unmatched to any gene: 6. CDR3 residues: CAISESGGEGQETQYF. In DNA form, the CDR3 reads TGTGCCATCAGTGAGTCGGGTGGGGAGGGGCAAGAGACCCAGTACTTC.

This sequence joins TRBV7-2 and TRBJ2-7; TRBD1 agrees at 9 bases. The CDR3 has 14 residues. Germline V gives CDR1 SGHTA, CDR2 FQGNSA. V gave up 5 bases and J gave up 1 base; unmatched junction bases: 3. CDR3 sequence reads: CASSRDRASYEQYF. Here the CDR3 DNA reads TGTGCCAGCAGCAGGGACAGGGCGTCCTACGAGCAGTACTTC.

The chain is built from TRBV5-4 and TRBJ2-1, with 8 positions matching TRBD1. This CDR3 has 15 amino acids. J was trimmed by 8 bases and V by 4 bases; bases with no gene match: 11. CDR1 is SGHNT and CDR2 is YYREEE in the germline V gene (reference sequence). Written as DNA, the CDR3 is TGTGCCAGCAGCACCGGACAGGGTGCGGGCTATGAGCAGTTCTTC. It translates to CASSTGQGAGYEQFF.

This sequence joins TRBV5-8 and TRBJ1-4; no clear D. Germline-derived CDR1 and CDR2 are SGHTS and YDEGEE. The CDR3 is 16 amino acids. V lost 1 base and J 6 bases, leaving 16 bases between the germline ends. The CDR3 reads CASSLSAGRRDEKLFF. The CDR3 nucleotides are TGTGCCAGCAGCTTGAGTGCGGGCCGTCGGGATGAAAAACTGTTTTTT.

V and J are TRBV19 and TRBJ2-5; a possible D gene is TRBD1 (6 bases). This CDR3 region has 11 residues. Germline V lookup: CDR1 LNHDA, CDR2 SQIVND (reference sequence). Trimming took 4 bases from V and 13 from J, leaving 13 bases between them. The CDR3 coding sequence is TGTGCCAGTAGTAGCGGACAGTTTCCGTACTTC. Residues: CASSSGQFPYF. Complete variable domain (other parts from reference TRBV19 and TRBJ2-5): DGGITQSPKYLFRKEGQNVTLSCEQNLNHDAMYWYRQDPGQGLRLIYYSQIVNDFQKGDIAEGYSVSREKKESFPLTVTSAQKNPTAFYLCASSSGQFPYFGPGTRLLVL.

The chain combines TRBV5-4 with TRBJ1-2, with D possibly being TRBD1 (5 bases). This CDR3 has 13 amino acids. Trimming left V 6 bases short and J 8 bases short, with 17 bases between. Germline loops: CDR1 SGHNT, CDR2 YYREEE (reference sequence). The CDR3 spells CASTRGGMGGYTF. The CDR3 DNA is TGTGCCAGCACCCGGGGGGGAATGGGAGGCTACACCTTC.

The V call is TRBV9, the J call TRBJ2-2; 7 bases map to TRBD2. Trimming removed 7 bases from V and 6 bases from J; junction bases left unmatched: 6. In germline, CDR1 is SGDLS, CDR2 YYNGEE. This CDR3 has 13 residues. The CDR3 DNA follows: TGTGCCAGCCCCTCGGGGGGATCCGGGGAGCTGTTTTTT. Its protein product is CASPSGGSGELFF.

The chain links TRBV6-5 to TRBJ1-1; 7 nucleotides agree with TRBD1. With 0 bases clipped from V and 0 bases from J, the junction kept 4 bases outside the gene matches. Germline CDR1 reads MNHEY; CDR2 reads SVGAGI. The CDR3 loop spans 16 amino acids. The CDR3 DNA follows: TGTGCCAGCAGTTACTCGATAGGACAGGTGAACACTGAAGCTTTCTTT. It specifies CASSYSIGQVNTEAFF.

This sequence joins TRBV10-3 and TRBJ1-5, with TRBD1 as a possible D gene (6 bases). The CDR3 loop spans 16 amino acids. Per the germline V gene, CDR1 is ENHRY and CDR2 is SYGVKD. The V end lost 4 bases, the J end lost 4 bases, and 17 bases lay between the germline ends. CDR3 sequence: CAISGGQVLGNQPQHF. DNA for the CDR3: TGTGCCATCAGTGGGGGGCAGGTTCTTGGGAATCAGCCCCAGCATTTT.

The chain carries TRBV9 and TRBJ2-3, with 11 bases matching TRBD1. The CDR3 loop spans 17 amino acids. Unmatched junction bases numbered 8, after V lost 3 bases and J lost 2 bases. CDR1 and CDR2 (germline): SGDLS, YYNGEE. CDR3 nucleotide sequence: TGTGCCAGCAGCGCATTCGGACAGGGGGCTCTCACAGATACGCAGTATTTT. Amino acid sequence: CASSAFGQGALTDTQYF.